This T cell receptor (beta chain) was sequenced for a study of blood T cell repertoires in COVID-19. Study in general: In each case, the material was cDNA or gDNA derived from T cells, B-cell-depleted T cells, or PBMCs.

Trimming took off 1 base at V and 2 bases at J, with 8 bases between the two ends. From germline, CDR1 is MDHEN and CDR2 SYDVKM. The length of the CDR3 is 15 residues. Clones were sequenced by immunoSEQ multiplex PCR, and TCRdb holds only the in-frame ones, with some missing. The data contain 50,000 or so clones, approximately 84% of them seen just once; the ten biggest clones take up about 14%. The clonotype was recovered from a man between 65 and 85 years old with acute or convalescent COVID-19. The source material was peripheral blood. This sequence joins TRBV28 and TRBJ1-4; D might be TRBD1 (5 bases). CDR3 residues: CASSLLGGTNEKLFF. The CDR3 DNA follows: TGTGCCAGCAGTTTATTGGGGGGGACTAATGAAAAACTGTTTTTT.